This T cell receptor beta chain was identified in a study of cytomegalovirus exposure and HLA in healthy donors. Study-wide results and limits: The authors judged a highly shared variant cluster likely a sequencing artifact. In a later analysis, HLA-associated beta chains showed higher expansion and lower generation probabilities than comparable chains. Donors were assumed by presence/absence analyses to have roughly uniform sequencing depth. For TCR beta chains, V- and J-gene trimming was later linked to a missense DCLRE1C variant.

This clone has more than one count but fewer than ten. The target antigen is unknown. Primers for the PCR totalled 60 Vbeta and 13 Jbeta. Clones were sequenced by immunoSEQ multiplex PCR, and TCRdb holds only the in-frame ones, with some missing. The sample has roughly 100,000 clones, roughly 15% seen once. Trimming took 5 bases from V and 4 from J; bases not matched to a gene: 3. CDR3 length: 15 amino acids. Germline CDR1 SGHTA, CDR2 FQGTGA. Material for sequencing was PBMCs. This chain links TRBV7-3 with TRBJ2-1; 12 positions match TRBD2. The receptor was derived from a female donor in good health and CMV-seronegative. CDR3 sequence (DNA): TGTGCCAGCAGCCCTAGCGGGAGGGAATACAATGAGCAGTTCTTC. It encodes CASSPSGREYNEQFF.